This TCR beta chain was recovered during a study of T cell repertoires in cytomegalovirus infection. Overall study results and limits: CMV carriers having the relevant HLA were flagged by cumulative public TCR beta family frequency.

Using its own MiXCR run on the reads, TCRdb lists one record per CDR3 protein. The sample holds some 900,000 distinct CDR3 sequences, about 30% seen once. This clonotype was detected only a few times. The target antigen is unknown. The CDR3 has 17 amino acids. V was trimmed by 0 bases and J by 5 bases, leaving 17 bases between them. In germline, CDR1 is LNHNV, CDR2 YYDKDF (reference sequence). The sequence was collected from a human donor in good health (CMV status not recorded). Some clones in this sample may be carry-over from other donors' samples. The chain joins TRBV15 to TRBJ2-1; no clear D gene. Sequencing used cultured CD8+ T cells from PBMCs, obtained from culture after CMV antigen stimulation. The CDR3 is CATSRDRNNKYNNEQFF. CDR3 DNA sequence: TGTGCCACCAGCAGAGATCGGAACAATAAATACAACAATGAGCAGTTCTTC.